This TCR beta chain emerged from a study of blood T cell repertoires in COVID-19. Overall study: Sites across the United States, Italy and Spain contributed samples from acute and convalescent COVID-19. T cells, B-cell-depleted T cells, or PBMCs supplied cDNA or gDNA.

In the authors' workflow: Amplification of reference gene primers was used by the study to estimate nucleated cell counts. Method: immunoSEQ multiplex PCR; TCRdb's copy keeps in-frame clones and lacks some. The D gene and trimming were derived from the DNA, and the V and J assignments and clone size from that table. Among around 60,000 clones listed, 81% were seen once. The CDR3 totals 15 residues. Trimming removed 1 base from V and 4 bases from J, with 11 bases in between. Per the germline V gene, CDR1 is SGHRS and CDR2 is YFSETQ. The TCR sequence derives from a woman aged 80 or over with active or convalescent COVID-19. V is TRBV5-1 and J is TRBJ1-4, with a tentative D call TRBD1 (5 bases). Sequenced: peripheral blood. The CDR3 nucleotides are TGCGCCAGCAGCTTGTGGGGGGAGGATAATGAAAAACTGTTTTTT. It yields the protein CASSLWGEDNEKLFF.